What follows are 22 T cell receptor beta chains derived from one specimen sequenced in a study of blood T cell repertoires in COVID-19. Libraries were prepared by immunoSEQ multiplex PCR; TCRdb keeps only in-frame clonotypes and omits some of them. The repertoire includes some 140,000 clones, 80% to 90% of them detected once, and 2.4% sits in the top ten. The sample comprised PBMCs or T cells enriched from blood (not recorded which). These receptors came from a man aged 40-49 years with acute COVID-19.

Remarks on this clone: Germline is not matched at one junction end, which may reflect a read error. The rearrangement joins TRBV7-7 to TRBJ2-1; TRBD2 aligns across 9 bases. Looked up from germline, CDR1 is SSHAT and CDR2 is FNYEAQ (reference sequence). The CDR3 sequence is 16 residues long. The DNA for the CDR3 is TGTGCTAGCAGCTTAGGCCCAGCGGGGGGTCCCAATGAGCAGTTCTTC. Protein: CASSLGPAGGPNEQFF.

This chain joins TRBV19 and TRBJ2-6; D is undetermined. The germline V gene encodes CDR1 LNHDA and CDR2 SQIVND (reference sequence). The CDR3 sequence is 14 residues long. V gave up 7 bases and J gave up 4 bases, with 11 bases separating them. As DNA, the CDR3 is TGTGCCAGTATCGGAGAGGAAGGGGCCAACGTCCTGACTTTC. This translates into CASIGEEGANVLTF. Using reference TRBV19 and TRBJ2-6 for the parts outside the CDR3, the full variable domain is DGGITQSPKYLFRKEGQNVTLSCEQNLNHDAMYWYRQDPGQGLRLIYYSQIVNDFQKGDIAEGYSVSREKKESFPLTVTSAQKNPTAFYLCASIGEEGANVLTFGAGSRLTVL.

In its sample, this clone was seen a few times. This chain uses TRBV18 with TRBJ2-2; D gene ambiguous. Trimming removed 3 bases from V and 7 bases from J, with 9 bases in between. The CDR3 has 13 residues. Germline V gene lookup returns CDR1 KGHSH and CDR2 LQKENI. The chain's CDR3 is CASSPSRSGELFF. The CDR3 coding sequence is TGTGCCAGCTCACCCTCTCGGAGCGGGGAGCTGTTTTTT.

Remarks on this clone: Distinct nucleotide sequences in the sample also encode this CDR3. The V gene is TRBV7-9, the J gene TRBJ2-2, with TRBD2 matching over 13 bases. The CDR3 extends over 16 amino acids. Germline V gives CDR1 SEHNR, CDR2 FQNEAQ (reference sequence). The J segment lost 4 bases and the V segment lost 2 bases, leaving 1 base of the junction unmatched. The CDR3 DNA sequence: TGTGCCAGCAGCTTAAGACTAGCGGGGGGCACCGGGGAGCTGTTTTTT. Amino acids: CASSLRLAGGTGELFF.

The rearrangement links TRBV9 to TRBJ1-5, with D maybe TRBD1 (5 bases). The CDR3 runs to 15 residues. The V gene's germline CDR1 is SGDLS and CDR2 YYNGEE. The V end lost 0 bases, the J end lost 6 bases, and 13 bases lay between the germline ends. The CDR3 sequence is CASSVAGGGGQPQHF. The CDR3 DNA reads as TGTGCCAGCAGCGTAGCTGGGGGGGGTGGTCAGCCCCAGCATTTT.

J is TRBJ1-3 and V is TRBV2; D perhaps matches TRBD1 (5 bases). The length of the CDR3 is 14 residues. V was pared by 8 bases and J by 4 bases, with 15 bases between. The V gene's germline CDR1 is SNHLY and CDR2 FYNNEI. CDR3 nucleotides: TGTGCCAGCTTTGTCCAGGGTGGAGGAAACACCATATATTTT. It codes for CASFVQGGGNTIYF.

The CDR3 region is CASSSGTSGEQFF. The CDR3 DNA is TGTGCCAGCAGTTCAGGGACTAGCGGGGAGCAGTTCTTC. The V gene is TRBV12-3 or TRBV12-4, the J gene TRBJ2-1; 12 nucleotides agree with TRBD2. V lost 4 bases and J lost 10; bases outside the gene matches: 2. This CDR3 is 13 amino acids long.

V is TRBV19 and J is TRBJ2-1; 9 positions agree with TRBD1. The germline CDR1 and CDR2 sequences are LNHDA and SQIVND (reference sequence). The CDR3 contains 15 residues. Trimming removed 0 bases from V and 7 bases from J; junction bases left unmatched: 4. CDR3 sequence: CASSIEGTGTNEQFF. Written as DNA, the CDR3 is TGTGCCAGTAGTATAGAGGGGACAGGGACAAATGAGCAGTTCTTC.

Concerning this clone: Other DNA sequences in the same sample also yield this CDR3. The gene calls are TRBV3-1 (or the pseudogene TRBV3-2) and TRBJ1-2; D call uncertain. CDR1 is LGHDT, CDR2 YNNKEL, per germline (reference sequence). Trimming took off 4 bases at V and 5 bases at J, with 5 bases between the two ends. The CDR3 has 11 amino acids. The CDR3 bases are TGTGCCAGCAGCCCGGGATATGGCTACACCTTC. It translates to CASSPGYGYTF.

This rearrangement joins TRBV18 to TRBJ1-1, with TRBD1 matching 10 bases. Trimming at V came to 6 bases and at J to 3 bases, leaving 7 bases not matched to a gene. Germline V gives CDR1 KGHSH, CDR2 LQKENI. The CDR3 runs 15 residues. CDR3 amino acids: CASSPRDRGYTEAFF. In nucleotides, the CDR3 is TGTGCCAGCTCCCCCCGGGACAGGGGCTACACTGAAGCTTTCTTT.

DNA for the CDR3: TGTGCCAGCTCCCTAGACAGGGAAACTGAAGCTTTCTTT. Translating gives CASSLDRETEAFF. The chain joins TRBV18 to TRBJ1-1, with TRBD1 identical over 7 bases. CDR1 is KGHSH, CDR2 LQKENI, per germline. This CDR3 is built from 13 residues. The trim removed 6 bases at V and 5 bases at J, leaving 6 bases unmatched.

The rearrangement uses TRBV7-6 and TRBJ2-2; 12 bases match TRBD2. CDR1 is SGHVS and CDR2 is FNYEAQ in the germline V gene. The CDR3 has 15 residues. J lost 4 bases, V lost 5 bases, and 2 bases had no gene match. As DNA, the CDR3 is TGTGCCAGCAGCCAGGGACTAGCGGGCACCGGGGAGCTGTTTTTT. Protein: CASSQGLAGTGELFF.

The chain links TRBV20-1 to TRBJ2-1; 9 nucleotides align to TRBD2. The V segment lost 3 bases and the J segment 7 bases; nucleotides outside the gene matches: 10. The CDR3 sequence is 15 residues long. The V gene's germline CDR1 is DFQATT and CDR2 SNEGSKA (reference sequence). The CDR3 nucleotides read TGCAGTGCTAGTTGGAGGCGGGGGGGCCCAAATGAGCAGTTCTTC. Its protein is CSASWRRGGPNEQFF.

In this sample, this clone turned up once. V and J are TRBV15 and TRBJ1-4; D remains unclear. The CDR3 totals 18 residues. Germline lookup yields CDR1 LNHNV and CDR2 YYDKDF (reference sequence). The V and J ends lost 3 bases and 2 bases respectively, with 19 bases between them. CDR3 in DNA: TGTGCCACCAGCAGCCCCATTGGCTCTTCAGTTACTAATGAAAAACTGTTTTTT. Translating gives CATSSPIGSSVTNEKLFF. Using reference TRBV15 and TRBJ1-4 for the parts outside the CDR3, the full variable domain is DAMVIQNPRYQVTQFGKPVTLSCSQTLNHNVMYWYQQKSSQAPKLLFHYYDKDFNNEADTPDNFQSRRPNTSFCFLDIRSPGLGDTAMYLCATSSPIGSSVTNEKLFFGSGTQLSVL.

This sequence joins TRBV7-9 and TRBJ2-3; 7 bases agree with TRBD1. This CDR3 comprises 15 residues. With V trimmed by 1 base and J by 0 bases, 1 base remained unmatched. The germline V gene has CDR1 SEHNR and CDR2 FQNEAQ (reference sequence). The CDR3 loop reads CASSLEGQSTDTQYF. The CDR3 nucleotides are TGTGCCAGCAGCTTAGAGGGACAGAGCACAGATACGCAGTATTTT.

The chain recombines TRBV5-1 with TRBJ1-2; D unclear. Trimming cost V 0 bases and J 2 bases, with 14 bases left between them. Germline V gene lookup returns CDR1 SGHRS and CDR2 YFSETQ. The CDR3 runs 16 residues. The DNA for the CDR3 is TGCGCCAGCAGCTTGGACGGTTCGCCCTTAAACTATGGCTACACCTTC. It specifies CASSLDGSPLNYGYTF.

The CDR3 sequence: CASSRIAGSPNEQFF. In DNA form, the CDR3 reads TGTGCCAGCAGTAGAATAGCGGGAAGTCCGAATGAGCAGTTCTTC. The chain joins TRBV28 to TRBJ2-1, with 8 positions matching TRBD2. Germline trimming cut 5 bases from V and 7 bases from J; bases unmatched to any gene: 10. Per the germline V gene, CDR1 is MDHEN and CDR2 is SYDVKM. The CDR3 is 15 amino acids.

The gene calls are TRBV10-3 and TRBJ1-1; 7 bases line up with TRBD1. The CDR3 has 13 amino acids. CDR1 and CDR2 from the germline V gene are ENHRY and SYGVKD. V trimming: 4 bases; J trimming: 4 bases; junction bases outside the gene matches: 3. CDR3 residues: CAISVTGTTEAFF. For the CDR3, the DNA is TGTGCCATCAGTGTGACAGGGACCACTGAAGCTTTCTTT.

This chain connects TRBV5-1 to TRBJ2-3, with 11 nucleotides matching TRBD2. V shed 7 bases, J shed 5 bases, and the junction held 9 bases outside the gene matches. This CDR3 comprises 15 residues. The germline CDR1 and CDR2 sequences are SGHRS and YFSETQ. The CDR3 sequence is CASGVNLAGGDTQYF. The CDR3 nucleotides are TGCGCCAGCGGCGTTAATCTAGCGGGAGGAGATACGCAGTATTTT. Full variable domain (remainder filled in from reference TRBV5-1 and TRBJ2-3): KAGVTQTPRYLIKTRGQQVTLSCSPISGHRSVSWYQQTPGQGLQFLFEYFSETQRNKGNFPGRFSGRQFSNSRSEMNVSTLELGDSALYLCASGVNLAGGDTQYFGPGTRLTVL.

V usage is TRBV5-1 and J usage is TRBJ2-1, with D perhaps TRBD1 (6 bases). Trimming shortened V by 2 bases and J by 0 bases, and 9 bases separated the two germline ends. In germline, CDR1 is SGHRS, CDR2 YFSETQ. CDR3 length: 15 residues. The CDR3 sequence: CASSLQGSSYNEQFF. CDR3 DNA sequence: TGCGCCAGCAGCTTACAGGGTAGCTCCTACAATGAGCAGTTCTTC. The full variable domain, rest sourced from reference TRBV5-1 and TRBJ2-1, is KAGVTQTPRYLIKTRGQQVTLSCSPISGHRSVSWYQQTPGQGLQFLFEYFSETQRNKGNFPGRFSGRQFSNSRSEMNVSTLELGDSALYLCASSLQGSSYNEQFFGPGTRLTVL.

This clone was seen only a few times. The chain joins TRBV3-1 (or the pseudogene TRBV3-2) to TRBJ2-1; TRBD2 agrees at 8 bases. The CDR3 consists of 16 residues. After removal of 4 bases from V and 3 bases from J, the junction contained 8 bases not matched to a gene. Germline V gene lookup returns CDR1 LGHDT and CDR2 YNNKEL (reference sequence). CDR3 sequence: CASSLLIAGFYNEQFF. DNA for the CDR3: TGTGCCAGCAGCCTTCTCATAGCGGGGTTCTACAATGAGCAGTTCTTC.

The chain carries TRBV5-1 and TRBJ2-1; no reliable D call. Germline CDR1 is SGHRS and CDR2 is YFSETQ. V was pared by 1 base and J by 5 bases, with 7 bases between. This CDR3 contains 13 residues. The CDR3 sequence is CASSLWADNEQFF. The CDR3 region has the DNA TGCGCCAGCAGCTTGTGGGCAGACAATGAGCAGTTCTTC.